This is a list of T cell receptor beta chains from one sample in a study of post-analysis software for immune sequencing data. TCRdb used MiXCR to reprocess the PCR reads, holding one entry per CDR3 protein. The sample lists more than 450,000 distinct CDR3 sequences, roughly 34% seen once, with 4.5% to 7.5% in the top ten. The specimen was blood. The receptors originated from a girl aged 2-17 years with multiple sclerosis. Both conserved end residues are trimmed from each CDR3. A D gene is named only where the DNA matches it firmly.

d_gene | v_gene | CDR3aa
. | TRBV12-3/TRBV12-4 | ASSLRISGELF
. | TRBV20-1 | SAKVGPGPGEKLF
. | TRBV28 | ASSNAGTENEQF
. | TRBV11-2 | ASSPTRGKQETQY
. | TRBV20-1 | SASPGDRTYEQY
TRBD2 | TRBV4-2 | ASSQERRGAQETQY
TRBD2 | TRBV27 | ASSTLTDRTSGGSDTQY
. | TRBV11-2 | ASSLVSPWGAQY
TRBD1 | TRBV20-1 | SARDLTGDNEKLF
TRBD1 | TRBV29-1 | STGGGTGYGYT
. | TRBV7-3 | ASSLSLRVNTEAF
. | TRBV15 | ATSRVGRGSYEQY
. | TRBV6-5 | ASSPLPEDYGYT
. | TRBV6-4 | ASSRMGIDEQF
. | TRBV20-1 | SARGVGTASGYEQY
TRBD1 | TRBV25-1 | ASSEGQKNIQY
. | TRBV20-1 | SAGRFADTQY
TRBD2 | TRBV5-1 | ASSPQGRGTYEQY
TRBD1 | TRBV23-1 | ASSQAGRGPAKTQY
TRBD1 | TRBV24-1 | ATSPLDREQGGYT
. | TRBV20-1 | SARRASLWEWDTGELF
. | TRBV6-2/TRBV6-3 | ASSNTRDTQY